A selection of T cell receptor beta chains follows, all from one sample in a study of T-cell reconstitution after alpha-beta-depleted transplantation in children. In TCRdb, the PCR reads were re-called with MiXCR into one record per CDR3 protein. The repertoire includes almost 500,000 distinct CDR3 sequences, more than 9% of them detected once, and around 2% sits in the top ten. Sequenced here: PBMCs, sampled before TCRalphabeta/CD19-depleted stem cell transplant. These receptors were collected from a child aged 2 to 10 with inherited bone marrow failure, due to receive a stem cell transplant. The CDR3 runs from the conserved cysteine through the conserved F or W. A D gene is named only where the DNA matches it firmly. Part of the rows lack a size; the others show once, few, many or a class for expanded clones.

v_gene	d_gene	abundance	j_gene	CDR3aa	CDR3nt
TRBV7-8	-	many	TRBJ2-1	CASSLLRWDTKGQFF	TGTGCCAGCAGCTTACTGCGGTGGGACACTAAAGGGCAGTTCTTC
TRBV7-9	-	many	TRBJ2-1	CASSLGTEGPASDEQFF	TGTGCCAGCAGCTTAGGAACGGAGGGCCCGGCGAGCGATGAGCAGTTCTTC
TRBV18	TRBD1	many	TRBJ2-5	CASSGQGSETQYF	TGTGCCAGCTCCGGACAGGGATCAGAGACCCAGTACTTC
TRBV4-3	-	many	TRBJ2-5	CASSQVGSEETQYF	TGCGCCAGCAGCCAAGTAGGTTCGGAAGAGACCCAGTACTTC
TRBV7-2	TRBD2	-	TRBJ2-1	CASRGRAGSGSLYNEQFF	TGTGCCAGCAGAGGGAGGGCAGGGAGCGGGAGTCTCTACAATGAGCAGTTCTTC
TRBV24-1	-	many	TRBJ2-3	CATSDQDAIDTDTQYF	TGTGCCACCAGTGATCAAGATGCGATAGACACAGATACGCAGTATTTT
TRBV18	-	once	TRBJ2-2	CASPLEPNTGELFF	TGTGCCAGCCCATTGGAGCCGAACACCGGGGAGCTGTTTTTT
TRBV20-1	TRBD2	many	TRBJ2-3	CSASLAGEPSTDTQYF	TGCAGTGCTAGCCTAGCGGGAGAGCCCAGCACAGATACGCAGTATTTT
TRBV28	TRBD2	many	TRBJ2-7	CASRRGQTSGRLEQYF	TGTGCCAGCAGGAGGGGCCAGACTAGCGGGAGGCTCGAGCAGTACTTC
TRBV7-9	-	many	TRBJ2-1	CASSRLGGDNEQFF	TGTGCCAGCAGCCGTCTGGGCGGAGACAATGAGCAGTTCTTC
TRBV12-3/TRBV12-4	-	-	TRBJ2-5	CASCGGGNQETQYF	TGTGCCAGCTGTGGAGGCGGGAATCAAGAGACCCAGTACTTC
TRBV20-1	TRBD2	many	TRBJ2-7	CSAGAGGSYEQYF	TGCAGTGCTGGGGCGGGAGGGTCCTACGAGCAGTACTTC
TRBV7-9	TRBD2	many	TRBJ2-7	CASTSSGRYEQYF	TGTGCCAGCACCTCTAGCGGCCGATACGAGCAGTACTTC
TRBV9	-	many	TRBJ1-2	CASSVGGHTNYGYTF	TGTGCCAGCAGCGTGGGCGGACACACTAACTATGGCTACACCTTC
TRBV12-3/TRBV12-4	TRBD1	many	TRBJ1-4	CASRNRGRNEKLFF	TGTGCCAGCAGGAACAGGGGGCGGAATGAAAAACTGTTTTTT
TRBV7-9	TRBD1	many	TRBJ2-7	CASRPGTGSHEQYF	TGTGCCAGCAGACCCGGGACAGGGTCCCACGAGCAGTACTTC
TRBV9	TRBD2	many	TRBJ2-5	CASSAPSGRRQETQYF	TGTGCCAGCAGCGCCCCTAGCGGGAGGCGACAAGAGACCCAGTACTTC
TRBV10-2	-	-	TRBJ2-7	CASGVSRAYEQYF	TGCGCCAGCGGGGTTTCACGGGCCTACGAGCAGTACTTC
TRBV7-8	TRBD1	many	TRBJ1-5	CASSHSRTGRNQPQHF	TGTGCCAGCAGTCATAGCCGGACAGGTCGCAATCAGCCCCAGCATTTT
TRBV6-5	-	many	TRBJ1-1	CASSRGVHTEAFF	TGTGCCAGCAGTCGGGGGGTCCACACTGAAGCTTTCTTT
TRBV6-2/TRBV6-3	-	-	TRBJ2-2	CASSSPHRTFGELFF	TGTGCCAGCAGTTCGCCCCACCGAACTTTTGGGGAGCTGTTTTTT
TRBV19	-	-	TRBJ2-7	CASSISDRDYEQYF	TGTGCCAGTAGTATATCCGACAGAGACTACGAGCAGTACTTC
TRBV29-1	TRBD2	many	TRBJ2-1	CSVEGLAGSYNEQFF	TGCAGCGTTGAAGGTCTAGCGGGTTCCTACAATGAGCAGTTCTTC
TRBV6-5	-	few	TRBJ2-1	CASSYLQPPPYNEQFF	TGTGCCAGCAGTTACCTACAGCCTCCTCCCTACAATGAGCAGTTCTTC
TRBV6-5	TRBD1	many	TRBJ1-4	CASSYSIRGPLNEKLFF	TGTGCCAGCAGTTACTCGATCAGGGGGCCTCTTAATGAAAAACTGTTTTTT
TRBV12-3/TRBV12-4	TRBD1	-	TRBJ1-2	CASSLGVRDRGAGYNF	TGTGCCAGCAGTTTGGGGGTCCGGGACAGGGGAGCCGGCTACAACTTC
TRBV2	TRBD1	-	TRBJ1-1	CVSSGRGPQAEAFF	TGTGTCAGCAGTGGCAGGGGGCCCCAAGCTGAAGCTTTCTTT
TRBV2	-	-	TRBJ1-5	CASSSGYPGQPQHF	TGTGCCAGCAGTTCTGGCTATCCGGGTCAGCCCCAGCATTTT
TRBV5-1	-	many	TRBJ1-3	CASSPQGFSSGNTIYF	TGCGCCAGCAGCCCCCAGGGCTTTAGCTCTGGAAACACCATATATTTT
TRBV11-2	-	many	TRBJ2-3	CASSLGYLSTDTQYF	TGTGCCAGCAGCTTAGGTTACCTCTCCACAGATACGCAGTATTTT
TRBV28	-	many	TRBJ2-7	CASSPSIGQYF	TGTGCCAGCAGTCCATCGATTGGGCAGTACTTC
TRBV4-3	TRBD2	once	TRBJ2-1	CASSQDAGEGNEQFF	TGCGCCAGCAGCCAAGATGCGGGAGAGGGGAATGAGCAGTTCTTC
TRBV29-1	-	many	TRBJ1-1	CSVVANTEAFF	TGCAGCGTTGTGGCGAACACTGAAGCTTTCTTT
TRBV28	-	-	TRBJ1-1	CASSLRYMNTEAFF	TGTGCCAGCAGTTTACGCTACATGAACACTGAAGCTTTCTTT
TRBV10-3	-	few	TRBJ2-7	CAIRGVLAHEQYF	TGTGCCATCAGGGGGGTCCTAGCGCACGAGCAGTACTTC
TRBV15	-	many	TRBJ1-2	CATSRDESANYGYTF	TGTGCCACCAGCAGAGACGAGAGTGCTAACTATGGCTACACCTTC
TRBV18	-	many	TRBJ2-7	CASSPPGLHGEQYF	TGTGCCAGCTCACCTCCCGGGCTGCATGGCGAGCAGTACTTC
TRBV28	-	many	TRBJ2-7	CASSFRPYEQYF	TGTGCCAGCAGTTTCCGACCCTACGAGCAGTACTTC
TRBV19	-	-	TRBJ2-7	CASSMARSSYEQYF	TGTGCCAGTAGTATGGCGAGGAGCTCCTACGAGCAGTACTTC
TRBV9	-	many	TRBJ1-3	CASRRGEAGNTIYF	TGTGCCAGCAGGCGAGGGGAGGCTGGAAACACCATATATTTT